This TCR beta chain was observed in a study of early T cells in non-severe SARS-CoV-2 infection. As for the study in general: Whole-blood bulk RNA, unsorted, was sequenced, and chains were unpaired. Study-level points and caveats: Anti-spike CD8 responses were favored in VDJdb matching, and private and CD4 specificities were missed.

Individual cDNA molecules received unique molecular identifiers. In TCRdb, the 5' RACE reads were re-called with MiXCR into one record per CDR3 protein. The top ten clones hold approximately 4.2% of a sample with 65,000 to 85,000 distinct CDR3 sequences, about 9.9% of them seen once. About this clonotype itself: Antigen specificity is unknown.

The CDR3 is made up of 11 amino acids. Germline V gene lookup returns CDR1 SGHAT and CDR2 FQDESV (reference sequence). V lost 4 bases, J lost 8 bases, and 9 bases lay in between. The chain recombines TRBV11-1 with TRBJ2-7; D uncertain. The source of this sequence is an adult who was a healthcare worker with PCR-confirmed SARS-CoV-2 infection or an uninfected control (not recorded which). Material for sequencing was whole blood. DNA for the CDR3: TGTGCCAGCAGCTCGACCCGCCAGCAGTACTTC. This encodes CASSSTRQQYF. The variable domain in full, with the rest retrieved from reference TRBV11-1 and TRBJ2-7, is EAEVAQSPRYKITEKSQAVAFWCDPISGHATLYWYRQILGQGPELLVQFQDESVVDDSQLPKDRFSAERLKGVDSTLKIQPAELGDSAMYLCASSSTRQQYFGPGTRLTVT.